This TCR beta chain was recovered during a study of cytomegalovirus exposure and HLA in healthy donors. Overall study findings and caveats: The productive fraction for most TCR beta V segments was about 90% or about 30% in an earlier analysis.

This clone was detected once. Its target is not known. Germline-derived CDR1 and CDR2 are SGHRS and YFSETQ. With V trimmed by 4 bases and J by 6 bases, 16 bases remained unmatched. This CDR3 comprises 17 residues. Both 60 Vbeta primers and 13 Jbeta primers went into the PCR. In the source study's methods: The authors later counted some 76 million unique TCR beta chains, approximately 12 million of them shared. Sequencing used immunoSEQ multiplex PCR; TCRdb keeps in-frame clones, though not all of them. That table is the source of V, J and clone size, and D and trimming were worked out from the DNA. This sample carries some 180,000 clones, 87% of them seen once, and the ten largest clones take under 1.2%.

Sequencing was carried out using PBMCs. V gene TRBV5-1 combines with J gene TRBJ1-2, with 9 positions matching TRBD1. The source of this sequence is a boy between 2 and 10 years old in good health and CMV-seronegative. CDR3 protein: CASSPAGTGNLMDGYTF. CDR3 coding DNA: TGCGCCAGCAGCCCCGCCGGGACAGGGAATCTCATGGATGGCTACACCTTC.